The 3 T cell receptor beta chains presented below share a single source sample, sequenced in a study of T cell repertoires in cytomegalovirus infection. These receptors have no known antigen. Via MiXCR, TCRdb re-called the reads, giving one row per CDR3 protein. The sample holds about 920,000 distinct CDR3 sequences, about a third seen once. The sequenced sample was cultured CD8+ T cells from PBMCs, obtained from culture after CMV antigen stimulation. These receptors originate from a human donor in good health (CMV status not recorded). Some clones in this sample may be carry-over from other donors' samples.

CDR3 nucleotide sequence: TGTGCCACTACAGGGGGCGATGGCTATGGCTACACCTTC. Encoded protein: CATTGGDGYGYTF. The chain employs TRBV7-6 and TRBJ1-2; 9 nucleotides align to TRBD1. Germline CDR1 is SGHVS and CDR2 is FNYEAQ. V shed 10 bases and J 4 bases; nucleotides not matched to a gene: 7. The CDR3 contains 13 residues.

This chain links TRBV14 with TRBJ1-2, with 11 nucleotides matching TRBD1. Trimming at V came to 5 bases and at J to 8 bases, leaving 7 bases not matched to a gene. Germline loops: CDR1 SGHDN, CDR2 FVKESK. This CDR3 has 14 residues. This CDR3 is CASSTMDRGQGYTF. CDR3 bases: TGTGCCAGCAGCACCATGGACAGGGGGCAGGGCTACACCTTC. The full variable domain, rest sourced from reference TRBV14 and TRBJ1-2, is EAGVTQFPSHSVIEKGQTVTLRCDPISGHDNLYWYRRVMGKEIKFLLHFVKESKQDESGMPNNRFLAERTGGTYSTLKVQPAELEDSGVYFCASSTMDRGQGYTFGSGTRLTVV.

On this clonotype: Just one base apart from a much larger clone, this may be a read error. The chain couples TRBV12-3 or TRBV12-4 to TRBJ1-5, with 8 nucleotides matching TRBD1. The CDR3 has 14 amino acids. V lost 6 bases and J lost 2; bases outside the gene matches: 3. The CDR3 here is CASSTDRGNQPQHF. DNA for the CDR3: TGTGCCAGCAGCACGGACAGGGGCAATCAGCCCCAGCATTTT.